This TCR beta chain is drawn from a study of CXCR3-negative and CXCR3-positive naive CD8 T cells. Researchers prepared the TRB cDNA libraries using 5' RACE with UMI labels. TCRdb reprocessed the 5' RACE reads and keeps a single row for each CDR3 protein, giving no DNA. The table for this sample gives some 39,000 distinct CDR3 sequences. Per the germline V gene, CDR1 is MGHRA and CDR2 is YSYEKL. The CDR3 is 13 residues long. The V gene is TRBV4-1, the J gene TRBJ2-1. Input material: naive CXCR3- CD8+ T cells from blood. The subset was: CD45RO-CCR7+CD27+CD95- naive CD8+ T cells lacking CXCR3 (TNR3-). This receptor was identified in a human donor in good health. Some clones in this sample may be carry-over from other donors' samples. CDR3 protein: CASRNTINNEQFF.